These T cell receptor beta chains were read from a single sample in a study of blood T cells in healthy people across ages. TCRdb ran MiXCR on the 5' RACE reads and lists one entry per CDR3 protein. The profile shows about 760,000 distinct CDR3 sequences, 25% of them singletons. The sample was also reused in another study, on T cells of mothers and their children.

Material: blood. Receptors originate from a boy aged 10-17 years in good health. Both conserved end residues are part of each CDR3. A D gene is named only where the DNA matches it firmly. Expanded clones get a size class; other rows say once, few or many, or leave the size out.

d_call	clone_size	v_call	j_call	cdr3_length	cdr3_aa	cdr3_nt
NA	NA	TRBV5-1	TRBJ2-7	15	CVSSSRGDMRYEQYF	TGCGTCAGCAGCTCTAGGGGGGACATGAGGTACGAGCAGTACTTC
NA	many	TRBV20-1	TRBJ2-1	12	CSARAGYNEQFF	TGCAGTGCTAGAGCAGGGTACAATGAGCAGTTCTTC
TRBD1	many	TRBV29-1	TRBJ1-5	13	CSVGQGTNQPQHF	TGCAGCGTTGGACAGGGAACCAATCAGCCCCAGCATTTT
NA	NA	TRBV6-6	TRBJ2-3	16	CAGSYSIALRTDTQYF	TGTGCCGGCAGTTACTCGATTGCCCTGAGGACAGATACGCAGTATTTT
NA	NA	TRBV12-3/TRBV12-4	TRBJ2-2	14	CASGGEVNTGELFF	TGTGCCTCCGGAGGGGAGGTGAACACCGGGGAGCTGTTTTTT
TRBD1	few	TRBV4-2	TRBJ2-1	17	CASSDPPGQISYNEQFF	TGTGCCAGCAGTGACCCTCCGGGACAGATTTCCTACAATGAGCAGTTCTTC
NA	NA	TRBV7-2	TRBJ2-7	15	CASSLTPGRENEQYF	TGTGCCAGCAGCTTAACTCCGGGACGAGAAAACGAGCAGTACTTC
NA	many	TRBV29-1	TRBJ2-5	12	CSVGRGQETQYF	TGCAGCGTTGGGCGAGGCCAAGAGACCCAGTACTTC
NA	many	TRBV12-3/TRBV12-4	TRBJ1-1	12	CASSLRNTEAFF	TGTGCCAGCAGTTTACGGAACACTGAAGCTTTCTTT
TRBD2	NA	TRBV28	TRBJ2-3	18	CASSGSAFLGRGPDTQYF	TGTGCCAGCAGTGGTTCAGCGTTTTTAGGGAGGGGCCCAGATACGCAGTATTTT
NA	NA	TRBV4-1	TRBJ2-7	13	CASSQLYGYEQYF	TGCGCCAGCAGCCAATTGTACGGGTACGAGCAGTACTTC
NA	NA	TRBV28	TRBJ2-7	17	CASSAPLGGRPSYEQYF	TGTGCCAGCAGTGCCCCCCTAGGGGGGAGGCCATCCTACGAGCAGTACTTC
TRBD1	few	TRBV7-3	TRBJ2-1	14	CASSLGRGPNEQFF	TGTGCCAGCAGCTTAGGCAGGGGGCCCAATGAGCAGTTCTTC
NA	NA	TRBV20-1	TRBJ1-4	15	CSARDPGGVGEKLFF	TGCAGTGCTAGAGATCCTGGAGGGGTTGGTGAAAAACTGTTTTTT
TRBD2	many	TRBV11-2	TRBJ2-6	20	CASSFFAFGRASIGANVLTF	TGTGCCAGCAGCTTCTTCGCCTTCGGGAGGGCCAGTATTGGGGCCAACGTCCTGACTTTC
NA	few	TRBV3-1	TRBJ2-7	11	CASSHRGEQYF	TGTGCCAGCAGCCACCGGGGCGAGCAGTACTTC
TRBD1	NA	TRBV4-1	TRBJ2-7	14	CASSQTGGFSEQYF	TGCGCCAGCAGCCAGACAGGGGGATTTTCCGAGCAGTACTTC
TRBD1	few	TRBV6-1	TRBJ2-7	14	CASRGVGQFYEQYF	TGTGCCAGCAGAGGAGTGGGACAGTTCTACGAGCAGTACTTC
NA	few	TRBV20-1	TRBJ1-1	12	CSALTVYTEAFF	TGCAGTGCTCTTACAGTGTACACTGAAGCTTTCTTT
NA	NA	TRBV7-2	TRBJ1-2	12	CASSLEPYGYTF	TGTGCCAGCAGCTTAGAACCCTATGGCTACACCTTC
TRBD2	NA	TRBV20-1	TRBJ2-3	17	CSAGGLTSGENKDTQYF	TGCAGTGCTGGAGGATTAACTAGCGGGGAAAATAAAGATACGCAGTATTTT
NA	few	TRBV6-1	TRBJ2-1	17	CASSEDAGGSVYNEQFF	TGTGCCAGCAGTGAAGACGCAGGGGGGTCGGTTTACAATGAGCAGTTCTTC
NA	NA	TRBV27	TRBJ2-5	14	CASSFTIRQETQYF	TGTGCCAGCAGTTTTACCATCCGACAAGAGACCCAGTACTTC
NA	NA	TRBV20-1	TRBJ1-1	15	CSARDLEGDDTEAFF	TGCAGTGCTAGAGATCTGGAGGGGGACGACACTGAAGCTTTCTTT
TRBD2	NA	TRBV27	TRBJ2-2	16	CASSPLAVGDTGELFF	TGTGCCAGCAGCCCTCTAGCGGTTGGGGACACCGGGGAGCTGTTTTTT
TRBD2	NA	TRBV7-3	TRBJ2-1	16	CASSISPGLAGGEQFF	TGTGCCAGCAGCATCTCCCCGGGACTAGCGGGAGGAGAACAGTTCTTC
TRBD1	few	TRBV4-1	TRBJ1-6	13	CASSQDLQGALHF	TGCGCCAGCAGCCAAGATCTCCAGGGGGCCCTCCACTTT
NA	few	TRBV15	TRBJ1-2	13	CATTQVGRYGYTF	TGTGCCACCACCCAGGTGGGACGTTATGGCTACACCTTC
NA	few	TRBV11-2	TRBJ2-1	12	CASSTNDNEQFF	TGTGCCAGCAGCACGAACGACAATGAGCAGTTCTTC
NA	many	TRBV5-1	TRBJ2-1	15	CASSLGQASYNEQFF	TGCGCCAGCAGCTTGGGACAGGCCTCCTACAATGAGCAGTTCTTC
NA	NA	TRBV7-9	TRBJ1-4	14	CASTAEGRNEKLFF	TGTGCCAGCACCGCCGAGGGGCGGAATGAAAAACTGTTTTTT
NA	few	TRBV29-1	TRBJ2-7	12	CSVSVVGYEQYF	TGCAGCGTTAGCGTTGTAGGGTACGAGCAGTACTTC
NA	NA	TRBV20-1	TRBJ2-3	14	CSASTVNYRDTQYF	TGCAGTGCTAGCACCGTAAATTATCGGGATACGCAGTATTTT
TRBD1	few	TRBV20-1	TRBJ2-5	13	CSAPGQGRETQYF	TGCAGTGCCCCTGGACAGGGCAGGGAGACCCAGTACTTC
TRBD1	NA	TRBV29-1	TRBJ1-1	14	CSVVFGQGNTEAFF	TGCAGCGTTGTATTCGGACAGGGGAACACTGAAGCTTTCTTT
NA	NA	TRBV24-1	TRBJ2-3	13	CATSRGMVDTQYF	TGTGCCACCAGTCGGGGGATGGTAGATACGCAGTATTTT
NA	NA	TRBV7-6	TRBJ2-5	13	CASSLGLGQTQYF	TGTGCCAGCAGCTTGGGGTTAGGTCAGACCCAGTACTTC
TRBD2	NA	TRBV5-1	TRBJ2-7	14	CASSEGLAGNEQYF	TGCGCCAGCAGCGAGGGACTAGCGGGAAACGAGCAGTACTTC
NA	few	TRBV29-1	TRBJ2-1	13	CSVEGLNNNEQFF	TGCAGCGTAGAGGGACTCAATAACAATGAGCAGTTCTTC
NA	few	TRBV7-2	TRBJ2-1	13	CASSLMTCNEQFF	TGTGCCAGCAGCTTAATGACCTGCAATGAGCAGTTCTTC
TRBD2	NA	TRBV24-1	TRBJ2-1	20	CATSDTGLAEGGSSYNEQFF	TGTGCCACCAGTGATACGGGACTAGCGGAGGGGGGGAGCTCCTACAATGAGCAGTTCTTC
TRBD1	many	TRBV7-2	TRBJ2-6	18	CASSYSGGASAGANVLTF	TGTGCCAGCAGCTACTCAGGGGGCGCAAGTGCTGGGGCCAACGTCCTGACTTTC
NA	NA	TRBV7-9	TRBJ1-1	11	CASRLYTEAFF	TGTGCCAGCCGGTTGTACACTGAAGCTTTCTTT
TRBD1	few	TRBV15	TRBJ2-5	14	CATSSGTVKETQYF	TGTGCCACCAGCAGCGGGACAGTAAAAGAGACCCAGTACTTC
NA	few	TRBV20-1	TRBJ2-5	12	CSASRGLETQYF	TGCAGTGCTAGCCGGGGTTTGGAGACCCAGTACTTC
TRBD1	many	TRBV20-1	TRBJ2-1	16	CSAILGQGARYNEQFF	TGCAGTGCTATATTGGGACAGGGGGCCCGGTACAATGAGCAGTTCTTC
TRBD2	NA	TRBV7-9	TRBJ2-7	15	CASSLAPSGSYEQYF	TGTGCCAGCAGCTTAGCCCCTAGCGGGAGCTACGAGCAGTACTTC
TRBD1	few	TRBV29-1	TRBJ1-1	15	CSVEETIRTGMEAFF	TGCAGCGTTGAAGAAACTATCCGGACAGGGATGGAAGCTTTCTTT
NA	NA	TRBV29-1	TRBJ2-2	11	CSVVTGGELFF	TGCAGCGTTGTTACAGGCGGGGAGCTGTTTTTT